A single sample is the source of the 15 T cell receptor beta chains below, sequenced in a study of Graves' ophthalmopathy and Graves' hyperthyroidism. Amplification of TCR beta CDR3 regions used RNA transcripts. Second-round multiplex PCR came after first-round RT-PCR with HTBI primers. TCRdb re-derived calls from the multiplex PCR reads in MiXCR, one entry per CDR3 protein. This table has 500,000 to 600,000 distinct CDR3 sequences, under 45% appearing once. The sequencing sample was made of peripheral blood or thyroid tissue (not recorded which). The receptors were gathered from an adult man with Graves' hyperthyroidism.

This clonotype was detected once. This chain links TRBV7-9 with TRBJ1-2; 7 bases align to TRBD1. The CDR3 covers 12 residues. V was clipped by 3 bases and J by 7 bases; unmatched bases: 2. Germline assignment: CDR1 SEHNR and CDR2 FQNEAQ (reference sequence). This CDR3 is CASSLGTAGYTF. The CDR3 DNA reads as TGTGCCAGCAGCTTGGGGACAGCTGGCTACACCTTC.

The chain couples TRBV2 to TRBJ2-6, with TRBD1 matching over 7 bases. The V and J ends lost 6 bases and 2 bases, in that order; junction bases with no gene match: 4. The CDR3 is made up of 15 amino acids. Germline assignment: CDR1 SNHLY and CDR2 FYNNEI. The CDR3 DNA is TGTGCCAGCAGGCCTACAGGGGCTGGGGCCAACGTCCTGACTTTC. Translated, it gives CASRPTGAGANVLTF.

As to this clonotype: A read error is possible here, since a much larger clone lies one base away. V and J are TRBV5-6 and TRBJ1-2, with unresolved D. Germline loops: CDR1 SGHDT, CDR2 YYEEEE. CDR3 length equals 14 residues. The CDR3 DNA reads TGTGCCGGCAGCTTGGAATTCTCCACCGCTGGCTACACCTTC. Its translation: CAGSLEFSTAGYTF.

On this clonotype: Given a much more abundant clone one base away, this may be a read error. This sequence joins TRBV6-5 and TRBJ1-2, with 7 positions matching TRBD1. This CDR3 contains 15 residues. Germline lookup yields CDR1 MNHEY and CDR2 SVGAGI. In DNA, the CDR3 is TGTGCCAGCAGTCCTTTTAGGCACAGGGGAAATGGCCACACCTTC. Amino acids: CASSPFRHRGNGHTF.

As to this clonotype: In this CDR3 the conserved last residue, phenylalanine or tryptophan, is missing, so a read error is likely. Because the CDR3's place on the DNA is in doubt, the DNA is left out and the CDR3 is given as listed by TCRdb. The chain has TRBV12-3 or TRBV12-4 and TRBJ1-1. The CDR3 has 9 residues if both end residues are counted. The CDR3 sequence is CASSPTGFS.

The chain employs TRBV6-5 and TRBJ2-2; D not certain. The germline V gene encodes CDR1 MNHEY and CDR2 SVGAGI. The CDR3 spans 14 residues. The V end was cut by 5 bases, the J end by 2 bases, with 9 bases between. The CDR3 region is CASSDPSNTGELFF. The CDR3 nucleotides are TGTGCCAGCAGTGATCCATCCAACACCGGGGAGCTGTTTTTT.

This clonotype was recorded a few times. V usage is TRBV14 and J usage is TRBJ1-1; D gene uncertain. This CDR3 is 16 amino acids long. Germline values: CDR1 SGHDN, CDR2 FVKESK. V was pared by 1 base and J by 2 bases, with 14 bases between. The CDR3 spells CASSQVLGFSNTEAFF. The CDR3 DNA follows: TGTGCCAGCAGCCAAGTTCTCGGGTTTTCAAACACTGAAGCTTTCTTT. The full variable domain, in which reference TRBV14 and TRBJ1-1 provide the parts outside the CDR3, is EAGVTQFPSHSVIEKGQTVTLRCDPISGHDNLYWYRRVMGKEIKFLLHFVKESKQDESGMPNNRFLAERTGGTYSTLKVQPAELEDSGVYFCASSQVLGFSNTEAFFGQGTRLTVV.

J is TRBJ1-6 and V is TRBV10-3; 8 nucleotides align to TRBD1. Germline CDR1 reads ENHRY; CDR2 reads SYGVKD. J was trimmed by 7 bases and V by 6 bases; bases with no gene match: 5. The CDR3 contains 14 residues. This CDR3 is CAIRGTGENSPLHF. The CDR3 DNA follows: TGTGCCATCAGGGGGACAGGCGAGAATTCACCCCTCCACTTT.

This clonotype is a singleton in its sample. At one of its ends the junction is not consistent with the germline gene, which may arise from a read error. V is TRBV7-9 and J is TRBJ1-5; 7 bases agree with TRBD1. The CDR3 runs 14 residues. CDR1 is SEHNR and CDR2 is FQNEAQ in the germline V gene (reference sequence). The CDR3 DNA follows: TGTGCCAGCAGCTCTTTAGGGGGCAAGCAGCCCCAGCATTTT. Translating gives CASSSLGGKQPQHF. Based on the CDR3 plus reference TRBV7-9 and TRBJ1-5, the full variable domain is DTGVSQNPRHKITKRGQNVTFRCDPISEHNRLYWYRQTLGQGPEFLTYFQNEAQLEKSRLLSDRFSAERPKGSFSTLEIQRTEQGDSAMYLCASSSLGGKQPQHFGDGTRLSIL.

The V call is TRBV4-2, the J call TRBJ1-1; D unclear. The CDR3 contains 14 residues. Trimming shortened V by 4 bases and J by 2 bases, and 11 bases separated the two germline ends. Germline V gives CDR1 LGHNA, CDR2 YNFKEQ. This chain's CDR3 is CASSPTEINTEAFF. CDR3 DNA sequence: TGTGCCAGCAGCCCCACCGAGATTAACACTGAAGCTTTCTTT.

This rearrangement joins TRBV5-1 to TRBJ2-7; D possibly corresponds to TRBD1 (5 bases). The ends were cut back, 0 bases at V and 7 bases at J, with 17 bases in the middle. CDR3 size: 15 residues. CDR1 is SGHRS, CDR2 YFSETQ, per germline. The CDR3 DNA sequence: TGCGCCAGCAGCTTGGCCCCAAGGGGAAACAATGAGCAGTACTTC. Amino acids: CASSLAPRGNNEQYF.

The chain combines TRBV14 with TRBJ2-7, with TRBD1 identical over 10 bases. This CDR3 spans 17 amino acids. Germline-derived CDR1 and CDR2 are SGHDN and FVKESK. V shed 0 bases and J 3 bases; nucleotides not matched to a gene: 8. Here the CDR3 reads CASSQDFLRDRGYEQYF. CDR3 nucleotide sequence: TGTGCCAGCAGCCAAGATTTTCTCAGGGACAGGGGCTACGAGCAGTACTTC.

The rearrangement joins TRBV3-1 to TRBJ1-4; D gene uncertain. CDR1 is LGHDT, CDR2 YNNKEL, per germline (reference sequence). Trimming shortened V by 1 base and J by 7 bases, and 16 bases separated the two germline ends. CDR3 length: 16 residues. CDR3 coding DNA: TGTGCCAGCAGCCAAGGCTTGGCAGGAACTGCTGAAAAACTGTTTTTT. Its protein is CASSQGLAGTAEKLFF. Filled out from reference TRBV3-1 and TRBJ1-4, the complete variable domain reads DTAVSQTPKYLVTQMGNDKSIKCEQNLGHDTMYWYKQDSKKFLKIMFSYNNKELIINETVPNRFSPKSPDKAHLNLHINSLELGDSAVYFCASSQGLAGTAEKLFFGSGTQLSVL.

This clonotype was detected a few times. The rearrangement joins TRBV11-1 to TRBJ1-5; TRBD1 might be the D (6 bases). The CDR3 totals 13 residues. The V gene lost 4 bases and the J gene lost 9 bases, with 13 bases spanning the gap. Germline-derived CDR1 and CDR2 are SGHAT and FQDESV (reference sequence). The CDR3 DNA follows: TGTGCCAGCAGCTATAAAACAGGGAGGCCCCAGCATTTT. It encodes CASSYKTGRPQHF.

This clonotype was seen repeatedly, ten times or more. The rearrangement joins TRBV5-1 to TRBJ1-6; 8 bases agree with TRBD1. This CDR3 comprises 15 residues. Germline values: CDR1 SGHRS, CDR2 YFSETQ. The V gene end was trimmed by 4 bases and the J gene end by 7 bases; junction bases not matched to a gene: 7. The CDR3 DNA reads TGCGCCAGCAGCCCGGGGACAGGATTAAATTCACCCCTCCACTTT. Translation gives CASSPGTGLNSPLHF.